Below are 8 T cell receptor beta chains sequenced from a single sample in a study of shared T cell receptors in the human thymus. The repertoire was sequenced with immunoSEQ multiplex PCR; TCRdb's copy has only in-frame clones and lacks some. The data show some 660,000 clones, with about 89% seen just once and 0.0094% held by the top ten. These same records also appear under a second study, on human thymus T cells.

Sequenced input: thymocytes. The receptors originated from a boy in the first two years of life with a congenital heart defect.

The genes are TRBV30 and TRBJ2-6, with D perhaps matching TRBD1 (7 bases). Germline V gives CDR1 GTSNPN, CDR2 SVGIG (reference sequence). Trimming left V 4 bases short and J 3 bases short, with 16 bases between. This CDR3 is 16 amino acids long. CDR3 loop: CAWMAGGGGGANVLTF. CDR3 nucleotide sequence: TGTGCCTGGATGGCCGGAGGGGGCGGTGGGGCCAACGTCCTGACTTTC.

This chain connects TRBV14 to TRBJ1-1, with a weak D call TRBD1 (5 bases). Trimming removed 6 bases at V and 5 bases at J, with 16 bases between. Germline V gives CDR1 SGHDN, CDR2 FVKESK. The CDR3 covers 14 residues. CDR3 in DNA: TGTGCCAGCAGACCCAGGGATTTCGGGACTGAAGCTTTCTTT. Residues: CASRPRDFGTEAFF.

The chain is built from TRBV19 and TRBJ2-1, with D unresolved. Trimming removed 5 bases from V and 0 bases from J, with 23 bases in between. The germline V gene encodes CDR1 LNHDA and CDR2 SQIVND (reference sequence). The CDR3 has 19 residues. CDR3 loop: CASSLPTTDPASSYNEQFF. DNA for the CDR3: TGTGCCAGTAGTCTTCCCACGACCGACCCAGCGAGCTCCTACAATGAGCAGTTCTTC.

V and J are TRBV14 and TRBJ2-7; possibly TRBD2 for D (5 bases). The V end lost 4 bases, the J end lost 5 bases, and 21 bases lay between the germline ends. Germline V CDR1 and CDR2: SGHDN, FVKESK. The CDR3 sequence is 16 residues long. The chain's CDR3 is CASSPDHPGKIHEQYF. In nucleotides, the CDR3 is TGTGCCAGCAGCCCGGATCACCCGGGGAAGATTCACGAGCAGTACTTC.

This chain links TRBV28 with TRBJ1-2; 8 bases fit TRBD1. Germline CDR1 MDHEN, CDR2 SYDVKM. The V segment lost 5 bases and the J segment 4 bases; nucleotides outside the gene matches: 9. This CDR3 region has 15 residues. CDR3 coding DNA: TGTGCCAGCAGTCATGGACAGGGATTATTCTATGGCTACACCTTC. Its protein product is CASSHGQGLFYGYTF.

This chain uses TRBV4-2 with TRBJ2-7, with TRBD1 matching over 10 bases. CDR1 and CDR2 from the germline V gene are LGHNA and YNFKEQ. V gave up 0 bases and J gave up 6 bases; unmatched junction bases: 5. CDR3 length: 15 residues. CDR3 DNA sequence: TGTGCCAGCAGCCAAGATAGACAGGGGGCGGCCGAGCAGTACTTC. It translates to CASSQDRQGAAEQYF.

The chain carries TRBV9 and TRBJ2-5; the D gene is possibly TRBD2 (6 bases). With 0 bases removed from V and 5 bases from J, the gap between germline ends came to 17 bases. Germline CDR1 SGDLS, CDR2 YYNGEE. The CDR3 runs to 16 residues. In DNA form, the CDR3 reads TGTGCCAGCAGCGTAGCTGGGGGACCAGGAGGGGAGACCCAGTACTTC. Protein sequence: CASSVAGGPGGETQYF.

In regard to this clone: A junction boundary mismatches the germline segment, possibly from a read error. Other DNA variants within this sample encode the same CDR3. The chain joins TRBV15 to TRBJ1-6, with D unresolved. This CDR3 is 15 amino acids long. Germline assignment: CDR1 LNHNV and CDR2 YYDKDF (reference sequence). The CDR3 sequence: CATSRDGVQNSPLHF. The CDR3 DNA sequence: TGTGCCACCAGCAGAGACGGGGTTCAAAATTCCCCCCTCCACTTT.